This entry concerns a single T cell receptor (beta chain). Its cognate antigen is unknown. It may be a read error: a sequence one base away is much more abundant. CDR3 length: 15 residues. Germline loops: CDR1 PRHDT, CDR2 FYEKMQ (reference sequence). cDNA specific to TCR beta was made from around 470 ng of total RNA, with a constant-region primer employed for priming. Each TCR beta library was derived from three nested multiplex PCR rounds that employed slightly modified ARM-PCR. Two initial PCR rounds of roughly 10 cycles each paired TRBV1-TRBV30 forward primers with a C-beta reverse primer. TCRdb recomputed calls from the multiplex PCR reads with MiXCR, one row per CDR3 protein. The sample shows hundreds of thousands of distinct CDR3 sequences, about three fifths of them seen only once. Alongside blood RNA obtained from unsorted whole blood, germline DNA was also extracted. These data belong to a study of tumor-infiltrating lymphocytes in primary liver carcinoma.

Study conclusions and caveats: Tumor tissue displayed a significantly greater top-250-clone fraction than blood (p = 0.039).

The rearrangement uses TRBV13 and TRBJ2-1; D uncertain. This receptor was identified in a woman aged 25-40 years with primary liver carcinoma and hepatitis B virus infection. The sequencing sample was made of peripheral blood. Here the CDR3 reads CASRKEKGSYNEQLF. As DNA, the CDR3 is TGTGCCAGCAGGAAGGAGAAAGGCTCCTACAATGAGCAGCTCTTC.